This TCR beta chain was identified during a study of cytomegalovirus exposure and HLA in healthy donors. Study-level background: There were several hundred genotyped donors. Of these, roughly 84% fell in the genetic ancestry cluster associated with self-reported Caucasian donors. Notes on the study in general: Further analysis was carried out later, and it showed several of the most significant clusters appearing linked to common viral pathogens.

A note on this clone: Its antigen is undetermined.

This cohort consisted of healthy bone marrow donors. Amplification used 60 Vbeta primers and 13 Jbeta primers. Sequencing used immunoSEQ multiplex PCR; TCRdb keeps in-frame clones, though not all of them. Listed are 130,000 or so clones; about 1.6% falls within the top ten. The sample taken for sequencing was PBMCs. The sequence came from a woman aged 40 to 50 in good health and CMV-seronegative.

DNA of the CDR3: TGTGCCAGCAGGAAAGAGGCTCTTGGCTACGAGCAGTACGTC. This codes for CASRKEALGYEQYV. This rearrangement joins TRBV2 to TRBJ2-7, with no clear D. With 6 bases removed from V and 3 bases from J, the gap between germline ends came to 15 bases. CDR1 SNHLY and CDR2 FYNNEI come from the germline V gene. CDR3 length: 14 amino acids.